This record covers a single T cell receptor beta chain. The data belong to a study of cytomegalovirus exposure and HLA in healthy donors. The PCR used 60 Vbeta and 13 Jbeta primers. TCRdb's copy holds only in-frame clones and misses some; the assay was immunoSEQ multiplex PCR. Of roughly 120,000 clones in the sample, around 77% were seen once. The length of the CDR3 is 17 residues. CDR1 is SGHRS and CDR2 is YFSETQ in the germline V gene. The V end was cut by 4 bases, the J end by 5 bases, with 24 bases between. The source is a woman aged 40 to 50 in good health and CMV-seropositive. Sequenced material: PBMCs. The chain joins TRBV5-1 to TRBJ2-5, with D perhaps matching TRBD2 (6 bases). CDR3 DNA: TGCGCCAGCAGCCTACCCCCTCGGGACTTAGGGGCGGAGACCCAGTACTTC. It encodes CASSLPPRDLGAETQYF.